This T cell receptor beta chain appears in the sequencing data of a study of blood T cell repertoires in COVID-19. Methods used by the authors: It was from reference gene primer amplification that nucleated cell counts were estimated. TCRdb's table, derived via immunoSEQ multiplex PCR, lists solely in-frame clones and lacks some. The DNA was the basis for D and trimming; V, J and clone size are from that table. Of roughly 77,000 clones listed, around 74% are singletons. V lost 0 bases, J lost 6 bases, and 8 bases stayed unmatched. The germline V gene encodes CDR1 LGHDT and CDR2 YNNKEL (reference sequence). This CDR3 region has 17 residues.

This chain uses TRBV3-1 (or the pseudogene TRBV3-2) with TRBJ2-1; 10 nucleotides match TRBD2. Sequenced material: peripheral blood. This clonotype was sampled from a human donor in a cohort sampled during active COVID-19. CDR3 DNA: TGTGCCAGCAGCCAAGATCTGGGAGCGGGGGGGTTCAATGAGCAGTTCTTC. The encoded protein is CASSQDLGAGGFNEQFF.